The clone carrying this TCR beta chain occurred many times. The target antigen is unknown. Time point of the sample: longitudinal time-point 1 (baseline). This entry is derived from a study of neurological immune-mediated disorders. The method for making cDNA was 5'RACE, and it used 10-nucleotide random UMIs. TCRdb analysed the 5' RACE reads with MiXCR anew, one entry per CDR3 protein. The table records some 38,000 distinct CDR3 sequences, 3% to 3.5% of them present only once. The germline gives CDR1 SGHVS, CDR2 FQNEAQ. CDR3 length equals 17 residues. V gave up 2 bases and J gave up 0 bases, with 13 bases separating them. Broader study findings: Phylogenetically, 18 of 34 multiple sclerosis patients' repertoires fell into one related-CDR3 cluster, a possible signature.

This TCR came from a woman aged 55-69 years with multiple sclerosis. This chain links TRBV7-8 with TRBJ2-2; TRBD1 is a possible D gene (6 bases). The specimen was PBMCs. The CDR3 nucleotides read TGTGCCAGCAGCTTAAGAAGAGGGACAACGAACACCGGGGAGCTGTTTTTT. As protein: CASSLRRGTTNTGELFF.